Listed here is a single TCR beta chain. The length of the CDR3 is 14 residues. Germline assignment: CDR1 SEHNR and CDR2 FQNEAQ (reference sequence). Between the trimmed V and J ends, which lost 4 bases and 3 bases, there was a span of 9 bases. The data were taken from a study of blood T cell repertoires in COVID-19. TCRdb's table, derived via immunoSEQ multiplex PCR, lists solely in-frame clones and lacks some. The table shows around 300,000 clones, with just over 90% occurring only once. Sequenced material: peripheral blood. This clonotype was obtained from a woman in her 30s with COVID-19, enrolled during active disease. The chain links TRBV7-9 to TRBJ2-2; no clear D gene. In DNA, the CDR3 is TGTGCCAGCAGCTCCACAGAATACACCGGGGAGCTGTTTTTT. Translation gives CASSSTEYTGELFF.